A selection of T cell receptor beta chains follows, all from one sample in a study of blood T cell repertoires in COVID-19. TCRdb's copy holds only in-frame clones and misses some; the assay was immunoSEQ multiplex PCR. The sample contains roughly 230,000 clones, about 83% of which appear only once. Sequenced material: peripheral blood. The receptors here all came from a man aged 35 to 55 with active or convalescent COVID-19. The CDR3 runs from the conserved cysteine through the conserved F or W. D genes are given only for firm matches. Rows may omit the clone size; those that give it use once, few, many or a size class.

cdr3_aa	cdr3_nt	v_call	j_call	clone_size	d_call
CASSSLRGGSPLHF	TGTGCCAGCAGTTCCCTCAGGGGCGGGTCACCCCTCCACTTT	TRBV6-5	TRBJ1-6	.	.
CASSSRTGHTEAFF	TGTGCCAGCAGCTCCCGGACAGGACACACTGAAGCTTTCTTT	TRBV5-4	TRBJ1-1	.	TRBD1
CASSSTGNQPQHF	TGTGCCAGCAGCTCAACAGGGAATCAGCCCCAGCATTTT	TRBV7-9	TRBJ1-5	.	.
CASSTGLAETQYF	TGTGCCAGCAGCACAGGACTAGCGGAGACCCAGTACTTC	TRBV5-6	TRBJ2-5	.	TRBD2
CASITGTANTEAFF	TGTGCCAGCATCACGGGGACAGCGAACACTGAAGCTTTCTTT	TRBV11-2	TRBJ1-1	few	TRBD1
CASSSRESFNTEAFF	TGTGCCAGCAGCTCCCGAGAGAGCTTTAACACTGAAGCTTTCTTT	TRBV11-3	TRBJ1-1	.	.
CASSQTGDASPLHF	TGTGCCAGCAGCCAAACAGGGGACGCCTCACCCCTCCACTTT	TRBV7-9	TRBJ1-6	.	TRBD1
CASSLGGTMNTEAFF	TGTGCCAGCAGCTTAGGGGGCACAATGAACACTGAAGCTTTCTTT	TRBV11-2	TRBJ1-1	.	.
CASSLGGQNNSPLHF	TGTGCCAGCAGCTTAGGTGGACAGAATAATTCACCCCTCCACTTT	TRBV7-2	TRBJ1-6	.	.
CASSPRGSGSYNEQFF	TGTGCCAGCAGCCCCCGAGGTAGCGGGTCATACAATGAGCAGTTCTTC	TRBV11-2	TRBJ2-1	.	TRBD2
CASSSGGRGRNMNTEAFF	TGTGCCAGCAGCTCCGGCGGGAGGGGGAGGAACATGAACACTGAAGCTTTCTTT	TRBV5-6	TRBJ1-1	.	.
CAISGDRGGLNTEAFF	TGTGCCATCAGTGGGGACAGGGGAGGGTTAAACACTGAAGCTTTCTTT	TRBV10-3	TRBJ1-1	.	TRBD1
CAWSWVTGQETQYF	TGTGCCTGGAGTTGGGTGACGGGTCAAGAGACCCAGTACTTC	TRBV30	TRBJ2-5	.	.
CASSLLRGVHNEQFF	TGTGCCAGCAGCTTGTTGCGGGGGGTCCACAATGAGCAGTTCTTC	TRBV11-2	TRBJ2-1	.	TRBD2
CASGTSANTGELFF	TGTGCCAGCGGGACTAGTGCGAACACCGGGGAGCTGTTTTTT	TRBV6-4	TRBJ2-2	few	TRBD2
CASSEWQITDTQYF	TGTGCCAGCAGTGAATGGCAGATCACAGATACGCAGTATTTT	TRBV6-1	TRBJ2-3	.	.
CASSTGTGTSPLHF	TGCGCCAGCAGTACCGGGACAGGGACGTCACCCCTCCACTTT	TRBV10-1	TRBJ1-6	.	TRBD1
CASSMLAGDNQPQHF	TGTGCCAGTAGTATGTTGGCAGGGGACAATCAGCCCCAGCATTTT	TRBV19	TRBJ1-5	.	.
CASSQEAGTYEQYF	TGCGCCAGCAGCCAAGAGGCGGGTACCTACGAGCAGTACTTC	TRBV4-1	TRBJ2-7	.	.
CASSPYAGGSYNEQFF	TGTGCCAGCAGCCCCTACGCGGGAGGCTCCTACAATGAGCAGTTCTTC	TRBV7-3	TRBJ2-1	once	TRBD2
CASSEPYSTATNEKLFF	TGCGCCAGCAGTGAGCCTTACTCGACAGCAACTAATGAAAAACTGTTTTTT	TRBV10-2	TRBJ1-4	.	.
CASSMGSYEQYF	TGTGCCAGCAGTATGGGCAGTTACGAGCAGTACTTC	TRBV12-3/TRBV12-4	TRBJ2-7	.	.
CASTTGGFGTEAFF	TGTGCCAGTACGACAGGGGGCTTTGGAACTGAAGCTTTCTTT	TRBV19	TRBJ1-1	.	TRBD1
CASSLGAAGGTGTGELFF	TGTGCCAGCAGCTTAGGTGCTGCGGGAGGCACCGGGACCGGGGAGCTGTTTTTT	TRBV7-6	TRBJ2-2	.	TRBD2
CASSPRPGGYEQYF	TGTGCCAGCAGCCCTAGGCCAGGGGGGTACGAGCAGTACTTC	TRBV3-1/TRBV3-2	TRBJ2-7	many	.
CASSYGRGAYEQYF	TGTGCCAGCAGTTACGGGCGGGGAGCCTACGAGCAGTACTTC	TRBV6-5	TRBJ2-7	.	.
CASSIDPPPNYGYTF	TGTGCCAGTAGTATAGATCCCCCTCCTAACTATGGCTACACCTTC	TRBV19	TRBJ1-2	.	.
CASSAGRVNGYTF	TGTGCCAGCAGTGCGGGCAGGGTGAATGGCTACACCTTC	TRBV2	TRBJ1-2	once	.
CASGEGQGARQPQHF	TGTGCCAGCGGGGAGGGACAGGGGGCTCGGCAGCCCCAGCATTTT	TRBV2	TRBJ1-5	.	TRBD1
CASSLSQGVYYEQYF	TGCGCCAGCAGCTTGTCGCAGGGTGTTTACTACGAGCAGTACTTC	TRBV5-1	TRBJ2-7	few	.
CASQPKKADEQFF	TGCGCCAGCCAACCTAAAAAGGCGGATGAGCAGTTCTTC	TRBV5-1	TRBJ2-1	.	.
CAWSDRDRSSYNSPLHF	TGTGCCTGGAGTGACAGGGACCGGAGCTCCTATAATTCACCCCTCCACTTT	TRBV30	TRBJ1-6	.	.
CASSPTGQTTDTQYF	TGCGCCAGCAGCCCCACGGGACAGACTACAGATACGCAGTATTTT	TRBV5-1	TRBJ2-3	.	TRBD1
CAIPRIGTTNSPLHF	TGTGCCATTCCGCGGATCGGGACAACGAATTCACCCCTCCACTTT	TRBV2	TRBJ1-6	.	.
CASSLAGGYGYTF	TGTGCCAGCAGCTTGGCCGGAGGCTATGGCTACACCTTC	TRBV5-4	TRBJ1-2	.	.
CASSEYGLAGVYNEQFF	TGTGCCAGCAGTGAATATGGACTAGCGGGAGTATACAATGAGCAGTTCTTC	TRBV25-1	TRBJ2-1	.	TRBD2
CASSWTGGNQPQHF	TGTGCCAGCAGTTGGACAGGGGGCAATCAGCCCCAGCATTTT	TRBV6-2/TRBV6-3	TRBJ1-5	.	TRBD1
CASSATRGSFGSSPLHF	TGTGCCAGCAGCGCAACTAGGGGGTCCTTCGGTAGTTCACCCCTCCACTTT	TRBV7-2	TRBJ1-6	.	.
CASSTHSGRPFF	TGTGCCAGCAGCACCCATAGCGGGAGGCCGTTCTTC	TRBV14	TRBJ2-1	few	TRBD2
CASSPLQGGRYGYTF	TGCGCCAGCAGCCCGCTACAGGGTGGAAGGTATGGCTACACCTTC	TRBV5-1	TRBJ1-2	.	.
CASRREPNSPLHF	TGCGCCAGCCGCAGGGAACCCAATTCACCCCTCCACTTT	TRBV5-1	TRBJ1-6	.	.
CASSLGRVFYEQYF	TGTGCCAGCAGCCTAGGCAGGGTTTTCTACGAGCAGTACTTC	TRBV11-2	TRBJ2-7	.	.
CASSIDPQGARAFF	TGTGCCAGTAGTATAGATCCACAGGGGGCTCGGGCTTTCTTT	TRBV19	TRBJ1-1	.	TRBD1